This T cell receptor beta chain was recovered during a study of PD-L1 blockade in urothelial cancer. In the study overall: The patients had undergone anywhere from 0 to 3 prior chemotherapy regimens.

Time point in this sample: peripheral blood 6 weeks after treatment start. The cohort comprised individuals with locally advanced or metastatic urothelial carcinoma. A total of 1 to 8 samples per patient were collected pretreatment and on-treatment. TCR analog templates of synthetic origin were spiked into each PCR. The assay was immunoSEQ multiplex PCR, and TCRdb's table has in-frame clones only and misses some. The sample includes 83,000 or so clones, approximately 87% of them seen just once. This CDR3 has 13 amino acids. Trimming at V came to 4 bases and at J to 15 bases, leaving 10 bases not matched to a gene. The germline V gene encodes CDR1 MNHNS and CDR2 SASEGT.

The rearrangement links TRBV6-1 to TRBJ2-1; 9 positions agree with TRBD2. The material was PBMCs, obtained around atezolizumab (anti-PD-L1) treatment. The TCR sequence derives from an older man with urothelial cancer. CDR3 nucleotides: TGTGCCAGCAGTGTTAGCGGGAGCTGGGTTCCGTTCTTC. This codes for CASSVSGSWVPFF.